These 30 T cell receptor beta chains originate from one sample sequenced in a study of blood T cell repertoires in COVID-19. The method was immunoSEQ multiplex PCR; TCRdb's version includes in-frame clones alone and lacks a portion of them. The repertoire holds roughly 150,000 clones, with more than 75% as singletons. The sequencing input was peripheral blood. These receptors were collected from a man between 18 and 29 years old with COVID-19, enrolled during active disease.

The chain links TRBV25-1 to TRBJ1-2, with D tentatively TRBD1 (6 bases). Germline V lookup: CDR1 MGHDK, CDR2 SYGVNS. The CDR3 runs to 12 residues. The ends were cut back, 8 bases at V and 8 bases at J, with 15 bases in the middle. The CDR3 DNA sequence: TGTGCCAGCCACCAGGCAGGGGAGGGCTACACCTTC. Translated, it gives CASHQAGEGYTF.

This clone was detected once. V usage is TRBV29-1 and J usage is TRBJ1-1, with 7 nucleotides matching TRBD1. Germline CDR1 reads SQVTM; CDR2 reads ANQGSEA. V shed 6 bases, J shed 0 bases, and the junction held 7 bases outside the gene matches. This CDR3 is 14 amino acids long. The CDR3 nucleotides are TGCAGCGTCGCGGGGACAGACCTGAACACTGAAGCTTTCTTT. Its translation is CSVAGTDLNTEAFF.

CDR3 in amino acids: CSVEGAAGVASYNEQFF. DNA of the CDR3: TGCAGCGTTGAGGGAGCGGCGGGAGTCGCATCCTACAATGAGCAGTTCTTC. The chain carries TRBV29-1 and TRBJ2-1; 7 bases line up with TRBD2. V gave up 3 bases and J gave up 1 base; unmatched junction bases: 12. Germline V gene data show CDR1 as SQVTM and CDR2 as ANQGSEA. The CDR3 runs to 17 residues.

This clone was recorded many times. CDR3 region: CASSRDEQYF. CDR3 DNA sequence: TGCGCCAGTAGCAGGGACGAGCAGTACTTC. The V and J genes are TRBV23-1 and TRBJ2-7; maybe TRBD1 (5 bases). TRBV23-1 is annotated as an ORF whose role is uncertain. The CDR3 consists of 10 residues. Trimming took off 9 bases at V and 5 bases at J, with 8 bases between the two ends.

This clone was counted once. V and J are TRBV9 and TRBJ1-1, with D unresolved. The CDR3 is 13 amino acids. Germline CDR1 and CDR2: SGDLS and YYNGEE. V was trimmed by 3 bases and J by 1 base, leaving 7 bases between them. The CDR3, as DNA: TGTGCCAGCAGCGACCTACCGAACACTGAAGCTTTCTTT. It is translated as CASSDLPNTEAFF. The full variable domain, with the rest looked up from reference TRBV9 and TRBJ1-1, is DSGVTQTPKHLITATGQRVTLRCSPRSGDLSVYWYQQSLDQGLQFLIQYYNGEERAKGNILERFSAQQFPDLHSELNLSSLELGDSALYFCASSDLPNTEAFFGQGTRLTVV.

The V and J genes are TRBV19 and TRBJ1-6, with 7 bases identical to TRBD1. Looked up from germline, CDR1 is LNHDA and CDR2 is SQIVND (reference sequence). Trimming cost V 3 bases and J 10 bases; bases outside gene matches: 9. This CDR3 spans 15 amino acids. CDR3 loop: CASSIEGATWSPLHF. CDR3 bases: TGTGCCAGTAGTATCGAGGGGGCGACGTGGTCACCCCTCCACTTT.

The rearrangement uses TRBV27 and TRBJ2-7, with 12 bases fitting TRBD2. Trimming cost V 4 bases and J 3 bases; bases outside gene matches: 7. The CDR3 contains 16 residues. Germline V gene sequence: CDR1 MNHEY, CDR2 SMNVEV (reference sequence). CDR3 residues: CASSSQRTSGIYEQYF. The CDR3 DNA follows: TGTGCCAGCAGTTCTCAACGGACTAGCGGGATCTACGAGCAGTACTTC.

The V and J genes are TRBV27 and TRBJ1-6; TRBD1 matches 8 bases. This CDR3 contains 16 residues. V lost 2 bases, J lost 6 bases, and 6 bases stayed unmatched. Germline V gene data show CDR1 as MNHEY and CDR2 as SMNVEV (reference sequence). The chain's CDR3 is CASSLDRTGTNSPLHF. The CDR3 bases are TGTGCCAGCAGTTTAGATCGGACAGGGACTAATTCACCCCTCCACTTT.

This clone turned up a few times. CDR3 sequence (DNA): TGTGCCAGCTCCCATCAGGAGGCCGGTTCACCCCTCCACTTT. Translated, it gives CASSHQEAGSPLHF. This chain uses TRBV7-2 with TRBJ1-6; D unresolved. The germline gives CDR1 SGHTA, CDR2 FQGNSA. V was trimmed by 8 bases and J by 9 bases, leaving 17 bases between them. The CDR3 has 14 residues.

The V call is TRBV5-3, the J call TRBJ2-7, with D perhaps matching TRBD2 (6 bases). TRBV5-3 is an open reading frame whose function is uncertain. CDR3 length: 17 residues. Deletions cut 4 bases from V and 2 bases from J, with 22 bases between. The chain's CDR3 is CARSPHPRGGVTYEQYF. The CDR3 DNA follows: TGTGCCAGAAGCCCACACCCCAGAGGCGGGGTGACCTACGAGCAGTACTTC.

This clone occurred a few times. The rearrangement links TRBV7-2 to TRBJ2-5; 7 bases are a match to TRBD1. V was clipped by 0 bases and J by 9 bases; unmatched bases: 4. The CDR3 consists of 13 residues. CDR1 and CDR2 from the germline V gene are SGHTA and FQGNSA. This CDR3 is CASSLASQGAQYF. CDR3 bases: TGTGCCAGCAGCTTAGCTTCTCAGGGGGCCCAGTACTTC.

The rearrangement links TRBV7-8 to TRBJ2-2; TRBD1 matches 7 bases. Germline-derived CDR1 and CDR2 are SGHVS and FQNEAQ. The ends lost 5 bases at V and 5 bases at J; junction bases unmatched: 5. CDR3 length: 14 amino acids. CDR3 coding DNA: TGTGCCAGCAGCAACCGACAGGGAACCGGGGAGCTGTTTTTT. The encoded protein is CASSNRQGTGELFF.

Worth noting for this clone: In the same sample, other DNA sequences code for this CDR3. The chain links TRBV20-1 to TRBJ2-7; no clear D. Trimming pared 3 bases from V and 1 base from J, leaving 4 bases between. CDR3 length: 11 amino acids. Germline lookup yields CDR1 DFQATT and CDR2 SNEGSKA (reference sequence). The CDR3 coding sequence is TGCAGTGCTAGCGGGTCCTACGAGCAGTACTTC. Its protein is CSASGSYEQYF.

CDR3 sequence reads: CASSDWDSGFF. The CDR3 nucleotides are TGTGCCAGCAGTGATTGGGACAGTGGGTTCTTC. The V and J genes are TRBV6-1 and TRBJ2-1; 7 bases fit TRBD1. After removal of 3 bases from V and 15 bases from J, the junction contained 5 bases not matched to a gene. This CDR3 is built from 11 residues. Germline V CDR1 and CDR2: MNHNS, SASEGT.

V gene TRBV15 combines with J gene TRBJ1-6; D is uncertain. CDR3 size: 17 residues. V was trimmed by 2 bases and J by 10 bases, leaving 21 bases between them. Germline lookup yields CDR1 LNHNV and CDR2 YYDKDF (reference sequence). CDR3 region: CATSRSPPGESLSPLHF. Here the CDR3 DNA reads TGTGCCACCAGCAGAAGTCCCCCCGGGGAAAGTCTCTCACCCCTCCACTTT.

CDR3: CASSLTAGSYNSPLHF. The CDR3 region has the DNA TGTGCCAGCAGCTTAACTGCAGGGTCCTATAATTCACCCCTCCACTTT. This chain links TRBV7-2 with TRBJ1-6; D perhaps matches TRBD1 (5 bases). Germline-derived CDR1 and CDR2 are SGHTA and FQGNSA. With 2 bases removed from V and 1 base from J, the gap between germline ends came to 9 bases. The CDR3 covers 16 residues. The full variable domain, rest sourced from reference TRBV7-2 and TRBJ1-6, is GAGVSQSPSNKVTEKGKDVELRCDPISGHTALYWYRQSLGQGLEFLIYFQGNSAPDKSGLPSDRFSAERTGGSVSTLTIQRTQQEDSAVYLCASSLTAGSYNSPLHFGNGTRLTVT.

The table lists this clone with a few counts. The genes are TRBV7-2 and TRBJ1-5, with a tentative D call TRBD1 (6 bases). The germline V and J ends were trimmed by 1 base and 4 bases, with 11 bases remaining between them. This CDR3 is built from 15 residues. From germline, CDR1 is SGHTA and CDR2 FQGNSA. CDR3 loop: CASSLVAGVNQPQHF. DNA for the CDR3: TGTGCCAGCAGCTTAGTGGCAGGGGTAAATCAGCCCCAGCATTTT. The entire variable domain, with the rest obtained from reference TRBV7-2 and TRBJ1-5, is as follows: GAGVSQSPSNKVTEKGKDVELRCDPISGHTALYWYRQSLGQGLEFLIYFQGNSAPDKSGLPSDRFSAERTGGSVSTLTIQRTQQEDSAVYLCASSLVAGVNQPQHFGDGTRLSIL.

J is TRBJ1-1 and V is TRBV7-9, with 8 bases that match TRBD1. The CDR3 is made up of 12 amino acids. J gave up 5 bases and V 5 bases, and 1 base lay outside the gene matches. The germline gives CDR1 SEHNR, CDR2 FQNEAQ (reference sequence). In DNA form, the CDR3 reads TGTGCCAGCAGCAACAGGGGGACTGAAGCTTTCTTT. Amino acid sequence: CASSNRGTEAFF.

V usage is TRBV10-3 and J usage is TRBJ2-3, with TRBD2 identical over 8 bases. This CDR3 is built from 14 residues. Germline V gene sequence: CDR1 ENHRY, CDR2 SYGVKD. The ends lost 2 bases at V and 4 bases at J; junction bases unmatched: 2. Here the CDR3 reads CAISEREGSDTQYF. The CDR3 nucleotides are TGTGCCATCAGTGAGCGGGAGGGTTCAGATACGCAGTATTTT.

The chain uses TRBV6-2 or TRBV6-3 and TRBJ1-5; perhaps TRBD1 as D (5 bases). Trimming shortened V by 2 bases and J by 0 bases, and 17 bases separated the two germline ends. This CDR3 has 18 residues. Germline CDR1 reads MNHEY; CDR2 reads SVGEGT. The CDR3, as DNA: TGTGCCAGCAGTTACCCGACGGGTACAGGCCATAGCAATCAGCCCCAGCATTTT. This codes for CASSYPTGTGHSNQPQHF.

This rearrangement joins TRBV3-1 (or the pseudogene TRBV3-2) to TRBJ2-2, with TRBD2 as a possible D gene (5 bases). CDR3 length: 15 residues. Between the trimmed V and J ends, which lost 4 bases and 6 bases, there was a span of 15 bases. Germline loops: CDR1 LGHDT, CDR2 YNNKEL (reference sequence). As DNA, the CDR3 is TGTGCCAGCAGCCCCCGGGCCCCCGGGGCCGGGGAGCTGTTTTTT. This codes for CASSPRAPGAGELFF.

The V call is TRBV15, the J call TRBJ2-1; 10 positions match TRBD2. The CDR3 spans 16 residues. CDR1 and CDR2 from the germline V gene are LNHNV and YYDKDF (reference sequence). V lost 5 bases and J lost 4; bases outside the gene matches: 8. Here the CDR3 reads CATSPRTSGTYNEQFF. The DNA for the CDR3 is TGTGCCACCAGCCCCCGAACTAGCGGGACTTACAATGAGCAGTTCTTC.

The chain joins TRBV29-1 to TRBJ2-7; 11 nucleotides agree with TRBD2. The CDR3 has 14 amino acids. Unmatched junction bases numbered 5, after V lost 7 bases and J lost 0 bases. Germline V gene data show CDR1 as SQVTM and CDR2 as ANQGSEA. CDR3 in DNA: TGCAGCGGAGTAGCGGGAGGGGGCTCCTACGAGCAGTACTTC. This translates into CSGVAGGGSYEQYF.

The rearrangement uses TRBV2 and TRBJ2-1; perhaps TRBD1 as D (6 bases). This CDR3 is built from 15 residues. V lost 1 base and J lost 1, with 8 bases in between. Per the germline V gene, CDR1 is SNHLY and CDR2 is FYNNEI. CDR3: CASSEDRVSYNEQFF. CDR3 bases: TGTGCCAGCAGTGAAGACAGGGTTTCCTACAATGAGCAGTTCTTC.

The rearrangement links TRBV18 to TRBJ1-3; a weak D match, TRBD1 (5 bases). This CDR3 is 14 amino acids long. Germline CDR1 reads KGHSH; CDR2 reads LQKENI. Deletions cut 3 bases from V and 2 bases from J, with 8 bases between. In DNA form, the CDR3 reads TGTGCCAGCTCACCGGGAGGGGCTGGAAACACCATATATTTT. This encodes CASSPGGAGNTIYF. The whole variable domain, remainder taken from reference TRBV18 and TRBJ1-3, is NAGVMQNPRHLVRRRGQEARLRCSPMKGHSHVYWYRQLPEEGLKFMVYLQKENIIDESGMPKERFSAEFPKEGPSILRIQQVVRGDSAAYFCASSPGGAGNTIYFGEGSWLTVV.

V gene TRBV3-1 (or the pseudogene TRBV3-2) combines with J gene TRBJ2-2; 8 positions agree with TRBD2. Germline V gene lookup returns CDR1 LGHDT and CDR2 YNNKEL (reference sequence). V was clipped by 0 bases and J by 5 bases; unmatched bases: 8. This CDR3 is built from 17 residues. The CDR3 region has the DNA TGTGCCAGCAGCCAAGAACCGGGAGGGTTAGGGACCGGGGAGCTGTTTTTT. Encoded protein: CASSQEPGGLGTGELFF.

The chain links TRBV6-5 to TRBJ1-1, with D possibly being TRBD1 (6 bases). Germline V lookup: CDR1 MNHEY, CDR2 SVGAGI. CDR3 length: 15 residues. Trimming took 6 bases from V and 4 from J, leaving 18 bases between them. The chain's CDR3 is CASSPDGGAGTEAFF. DNA of the CDR3: TGTGCCAGCAGCCCCGATGGGGGGGCAGGCACTGAAGCTTTCTTT.

The genes are TRBV7-2 and TRBJ2-7; TRBD2 might be the D (5 bases). V lost 3 bases and J lost 6, with 9 bases in between. The CDR3 runs 12 residues. Per the germline V gene, CDR1 is SGHTA and CDR2 is FQGNSA. CDR3 amino acids: CASSFGRGEQYF. CDR3 sequence (DNA): TGTGCCAGCAGCTTCGGCCGGGGCGAGCAGTACTTC.

The chain carries TRBV10-2 and TRBJ1-1; D is possibly TRBD1 (5 bases). The CDR3 runs to 13 residues. Germline assignment: CDR1 WSHSY and CDR2 SAAADI. V was trimmed by 1 base and J by 5 bases, leaving 8 bases between them. This CDR3 reads CASSEWGGTEAFF. In DNA form, the CDR3 reads TGCGCCAGCAGTGAGTGGGGGGGAACTGAAGCTTTCTTT.

In DNA form, the CDR3 reads TGCGCCAGCAGCTCGGGACAGGGTCTAGGGTACAATGAGCAGTTCTTC. Translated, it gives CASSSGQGLGYNEQFF. J is TRBJ2-1 and V is TRBV5-1; 9 nucleotides line up with TRBD1. The CDR3 is 16 residues long. The trim removed 3 bases at V and 4 bases at J, leaving 8 bases unmatched. Germline V gene data show CDR1 as SGHRS and CDR2 as YFSETQ.